Sequencing of this T cell receptor beta chain was carried out in a study of blood T cell repertoires in COVID-19. Looking at the study overall: Italy, Spain and the United States were the sources of the convalescent and acute COVID-19 samples. Nucleic acid was either cDNA or gDNA, and it came from T cells, B-cell-depleted T cells, or PBMCs.

Germline V gene data show CDR1 as SGHTA and CDR2 as FQGNSA. The CDR3 length is 15 residues. Trimming cost V 5 bases and J 7 bases; bases outside gene matches: 8. The authors' processing: Amplification with reference gene primers provided the estimates of nucleated cell counts. Method: immunoSEQ multiplex PCR; TCRdb's copy keeps in-frame clones and lacks some. The D gene and trimming were derived from the DNA, and the V and J assignments and clone size from that table. The sample records 140,000 or so clones, around 84% being singletons. The clonotype comes from a woman aged 50 to 65 with acute or convalescent COVID-19. The chain carries TRBV7-2 and TRBJ2-1; 10 nucleotides match TRBD1. Sequences were obtained from peripheral blood. The CDR3 nucleotides read TGTGCCAGCAGCGTCACTCGGGACAGGGGAAATGAGCAGTTCTTC. The encoded protein is CASSVTRDRGNEQFF.